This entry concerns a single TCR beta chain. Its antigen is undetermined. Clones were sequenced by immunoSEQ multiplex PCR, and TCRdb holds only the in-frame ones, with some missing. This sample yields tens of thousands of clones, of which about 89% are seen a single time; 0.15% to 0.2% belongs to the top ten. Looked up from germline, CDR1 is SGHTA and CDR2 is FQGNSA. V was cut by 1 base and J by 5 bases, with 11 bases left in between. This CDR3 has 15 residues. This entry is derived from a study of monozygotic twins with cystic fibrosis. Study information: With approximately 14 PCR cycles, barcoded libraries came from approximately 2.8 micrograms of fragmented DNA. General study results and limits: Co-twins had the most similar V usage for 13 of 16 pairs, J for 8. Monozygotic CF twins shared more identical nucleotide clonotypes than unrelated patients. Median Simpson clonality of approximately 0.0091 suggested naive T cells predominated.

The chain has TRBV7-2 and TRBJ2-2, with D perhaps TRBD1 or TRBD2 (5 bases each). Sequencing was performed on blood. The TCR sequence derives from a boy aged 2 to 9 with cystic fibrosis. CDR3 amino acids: CASSLGQPGTGELFF. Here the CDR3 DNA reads TGTGCCAGCAGCTTAGGACAGCCGGGGACCGGGGAGCTGTTTTTT. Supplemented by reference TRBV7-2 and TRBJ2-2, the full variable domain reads GAGVSQSPSNKVTEKGKDVELRCDPISGHTALYWYRQSLGQGLEFLIYFQGNSAPDKSGLPSDRFSAERTGGSVSTLTIQRTQQEDSAVYLCASSLGQPGTGELFFGEGSRLTVL.